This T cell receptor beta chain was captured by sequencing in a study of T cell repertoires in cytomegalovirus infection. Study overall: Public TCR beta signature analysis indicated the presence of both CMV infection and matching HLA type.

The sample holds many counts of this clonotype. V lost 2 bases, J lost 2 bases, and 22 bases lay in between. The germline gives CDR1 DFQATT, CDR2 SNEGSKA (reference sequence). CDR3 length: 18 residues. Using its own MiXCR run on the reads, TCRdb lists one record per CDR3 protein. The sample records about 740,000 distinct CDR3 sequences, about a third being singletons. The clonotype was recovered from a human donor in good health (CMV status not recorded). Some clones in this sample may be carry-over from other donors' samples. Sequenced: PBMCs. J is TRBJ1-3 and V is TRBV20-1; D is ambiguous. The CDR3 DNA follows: TGCAGTGCTAGATCCCTTTCTGACTCCGGACCTCCTGGAAACACCATATATTTT. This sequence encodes CSARSLSDSGPPGNTIYF.